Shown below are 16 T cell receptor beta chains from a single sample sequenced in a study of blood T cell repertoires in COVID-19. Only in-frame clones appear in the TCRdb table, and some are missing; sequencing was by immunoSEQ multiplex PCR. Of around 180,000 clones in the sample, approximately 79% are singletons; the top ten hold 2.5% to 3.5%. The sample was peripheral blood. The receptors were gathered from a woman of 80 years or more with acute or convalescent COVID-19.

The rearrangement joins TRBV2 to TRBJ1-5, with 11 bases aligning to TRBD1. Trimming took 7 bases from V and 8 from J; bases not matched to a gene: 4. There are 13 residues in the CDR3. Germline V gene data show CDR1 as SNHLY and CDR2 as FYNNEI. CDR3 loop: CASNPGQGEPQHF. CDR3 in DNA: TGTGCCAGCAATCCGGGACAGGGGGAGCCCCAGCATTTT.

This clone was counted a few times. The CDR3 reads CAISERLESSEQYF. In DNA form, the CDR3 reads TGTGCCATCAGTGAACGGCTAGAATCAAGCGAGCAGTACTTC. The rearrangement joins TRBV10-3 to TRBJ2-7; D gene ambiguous. V was clipped by 3 bases and J by 6 bases, with 15 bases between them. The CDR3 contains 14 residues. The germline V gene encodes CDR1 ENHRY and CDR2 SYGVKD.

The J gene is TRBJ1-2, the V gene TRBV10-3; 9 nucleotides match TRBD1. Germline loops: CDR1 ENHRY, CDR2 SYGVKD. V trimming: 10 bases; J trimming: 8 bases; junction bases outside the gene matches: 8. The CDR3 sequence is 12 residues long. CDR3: CATGGQGLGYTF. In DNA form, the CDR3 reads TGTGCCACCGGCGGACAGGGGTTAGGCTACACCTTC.

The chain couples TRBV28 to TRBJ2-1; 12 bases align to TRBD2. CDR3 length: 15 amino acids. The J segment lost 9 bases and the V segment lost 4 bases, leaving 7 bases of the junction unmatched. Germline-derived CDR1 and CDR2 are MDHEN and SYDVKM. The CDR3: CASSSLAGGSSEQFF. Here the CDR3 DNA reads TGTGCCAGCAGTTCCCTAGCGGGAGGGTCTAGTGAGCAGTTCTTC.

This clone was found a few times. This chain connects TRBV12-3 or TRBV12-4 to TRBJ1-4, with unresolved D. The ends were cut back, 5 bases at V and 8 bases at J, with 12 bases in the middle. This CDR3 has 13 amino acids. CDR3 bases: TGTGCCAGCAGTCCCGGCGCGGGGGAAAAACTGTTTTTT. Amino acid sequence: CASSPGAGEKLFF.

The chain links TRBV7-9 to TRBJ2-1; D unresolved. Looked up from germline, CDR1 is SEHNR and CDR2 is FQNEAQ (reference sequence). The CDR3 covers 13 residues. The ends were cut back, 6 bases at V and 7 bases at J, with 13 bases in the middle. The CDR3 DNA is TGTGCCAGCAGTTCAGTTTCTAGGAATGAGCAGTTCTTC. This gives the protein CASSSVSRNEQFF. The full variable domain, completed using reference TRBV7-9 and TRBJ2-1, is DTGVSQNPRHKITKRGQNVTFRCDPISEHNRLYWYRQTLGQGPEFLTYFQNEAQLEKSRLLSDRFSAERPKGSFSTLEIQRTEQGDSAMYLCASSSVSRNEQFFGPGTRLTVL.

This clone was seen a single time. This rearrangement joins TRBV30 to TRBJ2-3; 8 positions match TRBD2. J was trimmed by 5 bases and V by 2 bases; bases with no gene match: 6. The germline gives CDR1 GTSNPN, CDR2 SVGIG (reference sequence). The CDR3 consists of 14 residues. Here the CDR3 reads CAWSRAGGRDTQYF. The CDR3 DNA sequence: TGTGCCTGGAGTAGGGCGGGAGGAAGAGATACGCAGTATTTT.

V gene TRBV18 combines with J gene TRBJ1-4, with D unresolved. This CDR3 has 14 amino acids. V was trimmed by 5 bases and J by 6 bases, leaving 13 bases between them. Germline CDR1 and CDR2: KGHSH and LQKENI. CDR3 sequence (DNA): TGTGCCAGCTCAGTACCAGGATTCGATGAAAAACTGTTTTTT. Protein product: CASSVPGFDEKLFF.

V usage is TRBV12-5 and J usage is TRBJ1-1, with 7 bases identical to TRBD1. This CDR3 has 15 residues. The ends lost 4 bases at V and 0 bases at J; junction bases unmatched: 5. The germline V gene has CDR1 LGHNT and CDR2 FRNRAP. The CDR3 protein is CASGSGQAMNTEAFF. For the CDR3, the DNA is TGTGCTAGTGGTTCCGGACAGGCCATGAACACTGAAGCTTTCTTT.

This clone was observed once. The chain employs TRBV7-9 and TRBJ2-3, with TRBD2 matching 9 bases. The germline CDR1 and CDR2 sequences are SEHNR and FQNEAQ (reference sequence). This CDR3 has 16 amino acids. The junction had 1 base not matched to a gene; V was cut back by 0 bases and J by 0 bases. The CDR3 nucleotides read TGTGCCAGCAGCTTAGCTAGCGGGAGAAGCACAGATACGCAGTATTTT. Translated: CASSLASGRSTDTQYF.

As DNA, the CDR3 is TGTGCCAGCAGTGGGCGGGGGCTAGGCAATCAGCCCCAGCATTTT. Translated: CASSGRGLGNQPQHF. V is TRBV28 and J is TRBJ1-5; tentatively, D is TRBD1 (6 bases). The ends were cut back, 5 bases at V and 2 bases at J, with 13 bases in the middle. The CDR3 contains 15 residues. Germline V gives CDR1 MDHEN, CDR2 SYDVKM.

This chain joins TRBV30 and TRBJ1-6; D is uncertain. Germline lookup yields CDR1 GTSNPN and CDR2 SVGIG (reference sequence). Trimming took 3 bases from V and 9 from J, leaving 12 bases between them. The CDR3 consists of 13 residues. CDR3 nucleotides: TGTGCCTGGAGCGACTTATCCGGTTCACCCCTCCACTTT. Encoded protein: CAWSDLSGSPLHF.

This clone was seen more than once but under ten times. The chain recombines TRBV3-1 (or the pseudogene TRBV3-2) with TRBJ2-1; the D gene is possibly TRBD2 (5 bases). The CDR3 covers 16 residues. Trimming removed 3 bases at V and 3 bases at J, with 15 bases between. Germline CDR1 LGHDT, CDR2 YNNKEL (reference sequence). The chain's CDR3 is CASSHTTLGHYNEQFF. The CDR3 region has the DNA TGTGCCAGCAGCCACACGACACTAGGGCACTACAATGAGCAGTTCTTC.

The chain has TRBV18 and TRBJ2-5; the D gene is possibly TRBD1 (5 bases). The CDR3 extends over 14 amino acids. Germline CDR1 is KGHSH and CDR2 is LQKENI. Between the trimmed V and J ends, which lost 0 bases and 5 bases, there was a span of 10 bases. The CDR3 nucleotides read TGTGCCAGCTCACCACCACGCAGGGCGGAGACCCAGTACTTC. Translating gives CASSPPRRAETQYF.

The CDR3 loop reads CASVMVPGLEYEQYF. The CDR3, as DNA: TGTGCCAGCGTTATGGTTCCGGGACTAGAGTACGAGCAGTACTTC. This chain uses TRBV6-5 with TRBJ2-7; 8 bases line up with TRBD2. The ends lost 8 bases at V and 4 bases at J; junction bases unmatched: 13. The CDR3 runs to 15 residues. The germline V gene encodes CDR1 MNHEY and CDR2 SVGAGI.

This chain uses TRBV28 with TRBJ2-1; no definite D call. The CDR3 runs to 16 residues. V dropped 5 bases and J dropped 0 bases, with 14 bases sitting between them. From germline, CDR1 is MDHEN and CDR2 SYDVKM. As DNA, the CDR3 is TGTGCCAGCAGTCTAATCAGCGCGAGCTCCTACAATGAGCAGTTCTTC. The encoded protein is CASSLISASSYNEQFF.